This paragraph covers one TCR beta chain sequence. Antigen unknown. TCR beta libraries were made by quantitative 5'-RACE with molecular barcodes. From the 5' RACE reads, TCRdb called clonotypes with MiXCR, one entry per CDR3 protein. The data show around 150,000 distinct CDR3 sequences, approximately 10% seen once. This entry belongs to a study of CD8 T cells in ankylosing spondylitis. Study-wide findings and caveats: A motif of 8 or 9 highly homologous TCR beta variants was seen as apparently characteristic of ankylosing spondylitis blood. With a CD8+ phenotype, disease-linked clones were relatively rare in peripheral blood.

Germline loops: CDR1 MNHEY, CDR2 SVGAGI. This CDR3 is built from 16 residues. V shed 2 bases, J shed 4 bases, and the junction held 5 bases outside the gene matches. The rearrangement uses TRBV6-5 and TRBJ2-1, with 10 bases identical to TRBD2. This clonotype was sampled from a male donor with ankylosing spondylitis or in good health (not recorded which). Sequencing was done on a sample of blood, either unsorted or a sorted T cell fraction (not recorded which). Written as DNA, the CDR3 is TGTGCCAGCAGTTACGAGCGGGGGGGTGGGTACAATGAGCAGTTCTTC. Translating it yields CASSYERGGGYNEQFF.